The 14 T cell receptor beta chains below come from one sample, sequenced in a study of sequential checkpoint blockade in melanoma. As to treatment: randomized to nivolumab then ipilimumab (arm A) or the reverse (arm B). Libraries were prepared by immunoSEQ multiplex PCR; TCRdb keeps only in-frame clonotypes and omits some of them. The table lists 30,000 to 45,000 clones, 70% to 90% of them singletons. The source was CD8+ T cells sorted from blood (inferred from file names), collected from a patient given nivolumab and ipilimumab in sequence. These receptors were obtained from a human donor with melanoma.

This chain connects TRBV6-5 to TRBJ2-7; maybe TRBD1 (6 bases). CDR1 is MNHEY and CDR2 is SVGAGI in the germline V gene. Trimming left V 2 bases short and J 3 bases short, with 8 bases between. The CDR3 is 13 amino acids. Written as DNA, the CDR3 is TGTGCCAGCAGTTACGGACAGTACTACGAGCAGTACTTC. As protein: CASSYGQYYEQYF.

The chain links TRBV6-5 to TRBJ2-2; D remains unclear. The CDR3 runs 14 residues. Germline assignment: CDR1 MNHEY and CDR2 SVGAGI. V lost 0 bases and J 5 bases, leaving 7 bases between the germline ends. The CDR3 loop reads CASSYSLRTGELFF. The CDR3 DNA reads TGTGCCAGCAGTTACTCGCTGAGGACCGGGGAGCTGTTTTTT.

The chain employs TRBV7-9 and TRBJ2-2; the match to TRBD1 covers 9 bases. This CDR3 contains 16 residues. J gave up 6 bases and V 2 bases, and 7 bases lay outside the gene matches. Germline V gene sequence: CDR1 SEHNR, CDR2 FQNEAQ (reference sequence). The CDR3 coding sequence is TGTGCCAGCAGCTTAACCCTACAGGGGGCATCCGGGGAGCTGTTTTTT. Protein: CASSLTLQGASGELFF.

This clone was observed a single time. This chain joins TRBV7-9 and TRBJ2-7, with a weak D call TRBD1 (6 bases). Germline loops: CDR1 SEHNR, CDR2 FQNEAQ (reference sequence). Trimming cost V 5 bases and J 7 bases, with 18 bases left between them. This CDR3 has 14 amino acids. CDR3 region: CASSILTGTREQYF. CDR3 in DNA: TGTGCCAGCAGCATATTGACAGGAACAAGGGAGCAGTACTTC.

The V gene is TRBV27, the J gene TRBJ2-3; possible D gene TRBD1, 6 bases. The V gene's germline CDR1 is MNHEY and CDR2 SMNVEV (reference sequence). V dropped 4 bases and J dropped 2 bases, with 10 bases sitting between them. The CDR3 is made up of 14 amino acids. The CDR3: CASSYQGTTDTQYF. DNA for the CDR3: TGTGCCAGCAGTTACCAGGGGACCACAGATACGCAGTATTTT.

This chain links TRBV6-5 with TRBJ1-2; D may be TRBD1 (5 bases). This CDR3 contains 12 residues. CDR1 and CDR2 from the germline V gene are MNHEY and SVGAGI. V was trimmed by 11 bases and J by 0 bases, leaving 10 bases between them. CDR3 residues: CACAGPNYGYTF. For the CDR3, the DNA is TGTGCCTGTGCGGGGCCTAACTATGGCTACACCTTC.

V gene TRBV27 combines with J gene TRBJ2-5, with D unresolved. Per germline, CDR1 MNHEY and CDR2 SMNVEV (reference sequence). Trimming shortened V by 0 bases and J by 5 bases, and 13 bases separated the two germline ends. The CDR3 loop spans 15 amino acids. The CDR3 DNA reads TGTGCCAGCAGTTTATCATCTGGGTTCGGGGAGACCCAGTACTTC. It encodes CASSLSSGFGETQYF.

This clone was recorded once. V usage is TRBV4-1 and J usage is TRBJ2-2; D perhaps matches TRBD2 (5 bases). Germline V lookup: CDR1 MGHRA, CDR2 YSYEKL. The V end was cut by 4 bases, the J end by 4 bases, with 13 bases between. The CDR3 runs 15 residues. The CDR3 bases are TGCGCCAGCAGCCCAGGTGGAGGAGGCACCGGGGAGCTGTTTTTT. Translated: CASSPGGGGTGELFF.

In DNA, the CDR3 is TGCGCCAGCAGCCAAGGACATAGACTAGCGGGAGCCTACGAGCAGTACTTC. Its translation: CASSQGHRLAGAYEQYF. The gene calls are TRBV4-3 and TRBJ2-7, with 12 bases aligning to TRBD2. This CDR3 is built from 17 residues. Per germline, CDR1 LGHNA and CDR2 YSLEER. Losses at the gene ends were 1 base for V and 2 bases for J; bases not matched to a gene: 6.

This chain joins TRBV4-1 and TRBJ2-1; 8 bases fit TRBD2. V dropped 4 bases and J dropped 14; count of bases not matched to a gene: 4. This CDR3 region has 11 residues. The V gene's germline CDR1 is MGHRA and CDR2 YSYEKL. The CDR3: CASSLSGKEFF. The CDR3, as DNA: TGCGCCAGCAGCCTTAGCGGGAAAGAGTTCTTC.

This chain joins TRBV7-3 and TRBJ2-1; no definite D call. Trimming pared 1 base from V and 6 bases from J, leaving 7 bases between. Germline values: CDR1 SGHTA, CDR2 FQGTGA. The CDR3 totals 13 residues. The CDR3 region has the DNA TGTGCCAGCAGCTTAAATTGGAGCAATGAGCAGTTCTTC. Encoded protein: CASSLNWSNEQFF.

This clone was observed once. The CDR3 DNA reads as TGTGCCAGCAGCGTAGCGGTCGGAGTCTACGAGCAGTACTTC. Amino acid sequence: CASSVAVGVYEQYF. The genes are TRBV9 and TRBJ2-5; the D is unclear. With the DNA end fitting TRBJ2-7 better, the J assignment may be wrong. The length of the CDR3 is 14 residues. The V gene's germline CDR1 is SGDLS and CDR2 YYNGEE.

This clone was seen once. The sample contains more than one DNA sequence encoding this CDR3. The chain links TRBV27 to TRBJ1-5; D is ambiguous. The V and J ends lost 2 bases and 1 base respectively, with 6 bases between them. CDR1 and CDR2 from the germline V gene are MNHEY and SMNVEV (reference sequence). The CDR3 runs 14 residues. CDR3 nucleotide sequence: TGTGCCAGCAGTTTAAGAGGGAGCAATCAGCCCCAGCATTTT. This encodes CASSLRGSNQPQHF.

This chain joins TRBV7-9 and TRBJ2-6, with a weak D call TRBD2 (6 bases). The CDR3 has 15 residues. Trimming pared 3 bases from V and 12 bases from J, leaving 18 bases between. Germline CDR1 reads SEHNR; CDR2 reads FQNEAQ (reference sequence). Here the CDR3 DNA reads TGTGCCAGCAGCTTGGGTTCGGAGGGCCGCGGCGTCCTGACTTTC. Translating gives CASSLGSEGRGVLTF.